The 9 T cell receptor beta chains given below trace back to one sample, sequenced in a study of blood T cells in healthy people across ages. For the second PCR, which ran for 7 to 11 cycles, a sample-barcoded 5' primer and a J-beta primer mix were used. TCRdb redid the calling of the 5' RACE reads with MiXCR, one entry per CDR3 protein. Among 700,000 to 950,000 distinct CDR3 sequences listed, around 46% were seen once. The sequencing sample was made of blood. The receptor source for this set is a woman aged 60-75 years in good health.

Comments on this clonotype: Germline is not matched at one junction end, which may reflect a read error. The chain recombines TRBV25-1 with TRBJ2-5; a possible D gene is TRBD2 (5 bases). The end of the DNA aligns better with TRBJ2-7, so the J call may be wrong. The germline V gene encodes CDR1 MGHDK and CDR2 SYGVNS. The CDR3 is 11 amino acids. The CDR3: CVSSPGDEQYF. The CDR3, as DNA: TGCGTCAGCAGTCCCGGGGACGAGCAGTACTTC.

Worth noting for this clonotype: Mismatch with germline at one junction end may stem from a read error. CDR3 sequence reads: CASSSSGDSYDEQFF. The CDR3 coding sequence is TGTGCCAGCAGTTCTAGCGGCGACTCCTACGATGAGCAGTTCTTC. J is TRBJ2-1 and V is TRBV9, with 7 bases fitting TRBD2. The CDR3 is made up of 15 amino acids. Germline assignment: CDR1 SGDLS and CDR2 YYNGEE.

This clonotype was recorded a few times. A read error is possible here, since a much larger clone lies one base away. The chain recombines TRBV20-1 with TRBJ1-1; weak D call: TRBD1 (5 bases). Germline V gene lookup returns CDR1 DFQATT and CDR2 SNEGSKA (reference sequence). This CDR3 is 11 amino acids long. CDR3 residues: CSAPGSTEVFF. The CDR3 DNA follows: TGCAGTGCTCCAGGGTCCACTGAAGTTTTCTTT.

This clonotype was recorded a few times. This sequence joins TRBV28 and TRBJ2-3, with D possibly being TRBD2 (5 bases). V dropped 11 bases and J dropped 0 bases, with 15 bases sitting between them. The germline gives CDR1 MDHEN, CDR2 SYDVKM. The CDR3 covers 14 residues. CDR3 sequence reads: CAVPGRTSTDTQYF. DNA of the CDR3: TGTGCCGTTCCCGGCCGGACTAGCACAGATACGCAGTATTTT.

The CDR3 DNA is TGCGCCAGCAGCTTCGGGACGTTTACAACTAATGAAAAACTGTTTTTT. The encoded protein is CASSFGTFTTNEKLFF. The chain is built from TRBV5-1 and TRBJ1-4; a possible D gene is TRBD1 (5 bases). The CDR3 length is 16 residues. V was clipped by 2 bases and J by 0 bases, with 11 bases between them. Germline-derived CDR1 and CDR2 are SGHRS and YFSETQ.

Worth noting for this clonotype: Its ends do not fully match the called genes, so a read error is possible. The J gene is TRBJ2-1, the V gene TRBV6-5; 9 bases match TRBD2. The germline CDR1 and CDR2 sequences are MNHEY and SVGAGI. CDR3 size: 15 residues. The CDR3 sequence: CASSYTGTSFNERFF. The CDR3 DNA reads as TGTGCCAGCAGTTACACCGGGACTAGCTTCAATGAGCGGTTCTTC.

As regards this clonotype: This may arise from a read error, as a much more abundant clone is one base away. V and J are TRBV10-3 and TRBJ2-5; 10 bases map to TRBD1. The CDR3 runs to 15 residues. In germline, CDR1 is ENHRY, CDR2 SYGVKD. The CDR3 DNA sequence: TGTGCCATCAGTAAATTGACAGGGGGCCAAGCGACCCAGTACTTC. Translation: CAISKLTGGQATQYF.

The CDR3 DNA sequence: TGCGCCAGCAGCTTGGTACAAAACACCGGGGAGCTGTTTTTT. Translated, it gives CASSLVQNTGELFF. The J gene is TRBJ2-2, the V gene TRBV5-1; no clear D. The germline V gene has CDR1 SGHRS and CDR2 YFSETQ. The CDR3 consists of 14 residues. V dropped 0 bases and J dropped 2 bases, with 5 bases sitting between them.

Comments on this clonotype: Compared with germline, one end of the junction differs, possibly owing to a read error. This rearrangement joins TRBV14 to TRBJ2-1; weak D call: TRBD2 (5 bases). The length of the CDR3 is 16 residues. Germline V gene lookup returns CDR1 SGHDN and CDR2 FVKESK. CDR3 DNA: TGTGCCAGCAGCCAAGTCTCGGGAAGCTCCTACAATGTGCAGTTCTTC. Its protein is CASSQVSGSSYNVQFF.